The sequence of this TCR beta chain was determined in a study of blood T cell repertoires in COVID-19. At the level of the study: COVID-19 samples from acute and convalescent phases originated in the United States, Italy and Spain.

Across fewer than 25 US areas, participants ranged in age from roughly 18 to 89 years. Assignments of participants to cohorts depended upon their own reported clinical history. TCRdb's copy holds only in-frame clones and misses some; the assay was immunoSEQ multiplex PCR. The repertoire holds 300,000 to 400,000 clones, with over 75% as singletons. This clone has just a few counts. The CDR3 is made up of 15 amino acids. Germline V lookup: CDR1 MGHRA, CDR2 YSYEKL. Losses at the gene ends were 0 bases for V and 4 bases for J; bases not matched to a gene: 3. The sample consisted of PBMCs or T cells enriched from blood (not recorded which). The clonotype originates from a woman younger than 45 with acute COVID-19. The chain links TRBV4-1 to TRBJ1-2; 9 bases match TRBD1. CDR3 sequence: CASSQENRGLYGYTF. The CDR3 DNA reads TGCGCCAGCAGCCAAGAAAACAGGGGGCTCTATGGCTACACCTTC.